Listed below are T cell receptor beta chains from one sample, sequenced in a study of T-cell memory formation after mild COVID-19. TCRdb ran MiXCR on the 5' RACE reads and lists one entry per CDR3 protein. The data contain hundreds of thousands of distinct CDR3 sequences, roughly 15% of them singletons. Sequences were obtained from PBMCs or a T cell subset sorted from them (not recorded which). All receptors come from a young man who had mild COVID-19 (a few samples of this study predate the infection). Cell type and time point are not known. Each CDR3 is given with its conserved first and last residue. D genes are given only for firm matches. Only some rows state a clone size, as once, few, many or a class for expanded clones.

j_gene | abundance | v_gene | d_gene | CDR3aa | CDR3nt
TRBJ2-1 | NA | TRBV7-2 | NA | CASSPDSFSYNEQFF | TGTGCCAGCAGCCCCGACTCCTTCTCCTACAATGAGCAGTTCTTC
TRBJ1-1 | NA | TRBV6-1 | NA | CASGGWRAEAFF | TGTGCCAGCGGCGGATGGAGGGCTGAAGCTTTCTTT
TRBJ1-5 | NA | TRBV12-3/TRBV12-4 | NA | CASTFLGQPQHF | TGTGCCAGCACCTTTTTAGGGCAGCCCCAGCATTTT
TRBJ1-5 | few | TRBV6-5 | NA | CASSPPGNQPQHF | TGTGCCAGCAGTCCCCCGGGGAATCAGCCCCAGCATTTT
TRBJ2-3 | NA | TRBV5-4 | NA | CASSLGRGTITDTQYF | TGTGCCAGCAGCTTGGGCCGGGGTACCATCACAGATACGCAGTATTTT
TRBJ2-2 | NA | TRBV5-4 | TRBD2 | CASGRSGLAANTGELFF | TGTGCCAGCGGACGATCCGGACTAGCGGCGAACACCGGGGAGCTGTTTTTT
TRBJ2-1 | NA | TRBV7-2 | TRBD2 | CASSLFWAGAYNEQFF | TGTGCCAGCAGCTTATTTTGGGCGGGAGCCTACAATGAGCAGTTCTTC
TRBJ2-6 | NA | TRBV6-2/TRBV6-3 | NA | CATRLTPPGGGANVLTF | TGTGCCACCCGACTCACCCCACCCGGTGGTGGGGCCAACGTCCTGACTTTC
TRBJ2-7 | NA | TRBV6-1 | NA | CASSDPQRSSYEQYF | TGTGCCAGCAGTGACCCGCAGAGGAGCTCCTACGAGCAGTACTTC
TRBJ2-3 | many | TRBV27 | TRBD1 | CASSWTGGRTDTQYF | TGTGCCAGCAGTTGGACAGGGGGACGGACAGATACGCAGTATTTT
TRBJ2-3 | NA | TRBV6-2/TRBV6-3 | NA | CASSYSLGDTQYF | TGTGCCAGCAGTTACTCCCTGGGAGATACGCAGTATTTT
TRBJ2-7 | many | TRBV28 | NA | CASSLYRREQYF | TGTGCCAGCAGTTTGTACAGGAGAGAGCAGTACTTC
TRBJ2-5 | NA | TRBV6-5 | NA | CASSYGGTASKTQYF | TGTGCCAGCAGTTACGGCGGGACAGCCTCCAAGACCCAGTACTTC
TRBJ1-4 | few | TRBV7-2 | NA | CASSKGGNEKLFF | TGTGCCAGCAGCAAGGGGGGAAATGAAAAACTGTTTTTT
TRBJ1-4 | NA | TRBV12-3/TRBV12-4 | NA | CASSLAARGEKLFF | TGTGCCAGCAGTTTAGCGGCGCGGGGTGAAAAACTGTTTTTT